What follows are 32 T cell receptor beta chains derived from one specimen sequenced in a study of T-cell memory formation after mild COVID-19 (dated by TCRdb to the early 2020s). Libraries were constructed by 5' RACE. Reads for this sample came from an Illumina NovaSeq 6000. TCRdb reran the public reads through fastp at Q25 and MiXCR, keeping productive beta chains. Each CDR3 protein gets just one entry, which takes the most common genes and DNA from the rows behind it. The sample table shows under 300,000 distinct CDR3 sequences, and around 8% are seen once. The ten top clones hold around a fifth of the sample. The specimen was PBMCs or a T cell subset sorted from them (not recorded which). These receptors were collected from a young man who had mild COVID-19 (a few samples of this study predate the infection). The sample titles of this study are shuffled in the database, so cell type and time point are left out; the donor was told from shared clones.

This chain joins TRBV5-1 and TRBJ1-6; D might be TRBD1 (5 bases). V shed 0 bases and J shed 4 bases, with 8 bases lying between them. CDR1 and CDR2 from the germline V gene are SGHRS and YFSETQ. CDR3 length equals 15 residues. The chain's CDR3 is CASSLAGTYNSPLHF. The CDR3 DNA reads TGCGCCAGCAGCTTGGCCGGGACGTATAATTCACCCCTCCACTTT.

Many counts were recorded for this clonotype. This chain connects TRBV19 to TRBJ1-2; tentative D call: TRBD1 (5 bases). This CDR3 spans 14 amino acids. Germline loops: CDR1 LNHDA, CDR2 SQIVND (reference sequence). Between the trimmed V and J ends, which lost 10 bases and 3 bases, there was a span of 18 bases. This chain's CDR3 is CATAVDSGYYGYTF. The CDR3, as DNA: TGTGCCACCGCGGTTGACTCAGGGTACTATGGCTACACCTTC. The variable domain in full, completed from reference TRBV19 and TRBJ1-2, reads DGGITQSPKYLFRKEGQNVTLSCEQNLNHDAMYWYRQDPGQGLRLIYYSQIVNDFQKGDIAEGYSVSREKKESFPLTVTSAQKNPTAFYLCATAVDSGYYGYTFGSGTRLTVV.

This clonotype came up a few times. This chain joins TRBV5-1 and TRBJ2-7; D is uncertain. V was shortened by 4 bases and J by 6 bases, with 14 bases between the two germline ends. CDR1 SGHRS and CDR2 YFSETQ come from the germline V gene. The CDR3 spans 13 residues. The chain's CDR3 is CASSGGRLGEQYV. In nucleotides, the CDR3 is TGCGCCAGCAGCGGCGGCAGGCTAGGCGAGCAGTACGTC.

This clonotype was seen many times. V gene TRBV5-1 combines with J gene TRBJ2-3; D is ambiguous. V was shortened by 4 bases and J by 4 bases, with 19 bases between the two germline ends. The CDR3 covers 16 residues. Germline loops: CDR1 SGHRS, CDR2 YFSETQ. CDR3 bases: TGCGCCAGCAGCCCACAAGACCCCTCTCTCGCAGATACGCAGTATTTT. Its translation: CASSPQDPSLADTQYF.

This clonotype turned up a few times. The chain combines TRBV6-1 with TRBJ2-7; 8 bases agree with TRBD1. This CDR3 spans 15 amino acids. The junction had 5 bases not matched to a gene; V was cut back by 4 bases and J by 0 bases. Germline loops: CDR1 MNHNS, CDR2 SASEGT. The CDR3 loop reads CASSVTGASSYEQYV. The CDR3 DNA reads TGTGCCAGCAGTGTGACAGGGGCAAGCTCCTACGAGCAGTACGTC.

This clonotype was picked up a small number of times. The chain is built from TRBV3-1 and TRBJ2-3, with 11 bases that match TRBD2. Trimming cost V 4 bases and J 4 bases; bases outside gene matches: 4. Germline CDR1 LGHDT, CDR2 YNNKEL (reference sequence). The CDR3 is 15 residues long. The CDR3 reads CASSPSGGRSDTQYF. The CDR3 DNA follows: TGTGCCAGCAGCCCTAGCGGGGGGAGGTCAGATACGCAGTATTTT.

This clonotype occurred many times. The chain uses TRBV24-1 and TRBJ2-1, with 8 nucleotides matching TRBD1. The CDR3 spans 16 residues. The germline gives CDR1 KGHDR, CDR2 SFDVKD. The V gene end was trimmed by 2 bases and the J gene end by 6 bases; junction bases not matched to a gene: 8. CDR3 residues: CATSDSRQGASNEQFF. The DNA for the CDR3 is TGTGCCACCAGTGATTCGAGGCAGGGGGCAAGCAATGAGCAGTTCTTC.

The rearrangement joins TRBV5-1 to TRBJ1-4; D is ambiguous. Trimming took off 4 bases at V and 8 bases at J, with 15 bases between the two ends. Per germline, CDR1 SGHRS and CDR2 YFSETQ. The CDR3 contains 14 residues. The CDR3: CASSLSPDREKLFF. CDR3 DNA sequence: TGCGCCAGCAGCCTAAGTCCCGATCGGGAAAAACTGTTTTTT. Full variable domain (outside the CDR3, taken from reference TRBV5-1 and TRBJ1-4): KAGVTQTPRYLIKTRGQQVTLSCSPISGHRSVSWYQQTPGQGLQFLFEYFSETQRNKGNFPGRFSGRQFSNSRSEMNVSTLELGDSALYLCASSLSPDREKLFFGSGTQLSVL.

The chain couples TRBV18 to TRBJ2-1; a possible D gene is TRBD1 (5 bases). Germline lookup yields CDR1 KGHSH and CDR2 LQKENI. CDR3 length: 13 residues. V dropped 1 base and J dropped 7 bases, with 8 bases sitting between them. The CDR3 here is CASSPLRENEQFF. The CDR3 DNA reads as TGTGCCAGCTCACCACTCAGGGAAAATGAGCAGTTCTTC.

A remark on this clonotype: The junction differs from germline at one of its ends, possibly a read error. The chain uses TRBV7-2 and TRBJ2-5; D gene uncertain. CDR3 length equals 11 residues. The germline V gene encodes CDR1 SGHTA and CDR2 FQGNSA. CDR3 DNA: TGTGCCAGCAGCTTGGTGGAGACCAAGTACTTC. It specifies CASSLVETKYF.

This clonotype was recorded many times. The gene calls are TRBV7-9 and TRBJ2-1; D is possibly TRBD2 (6 bases). This CDR3 is 15 amino acids long. The V gene lost 5 bases and the J gene lost 6 bases, with 17 bases spanning the gap. Germline loops: CDR1 SEHNR, CDR2 FQNEAQ (reference sequence). CDR3 sequence: CASSTTSSRPNEQFF. The CDR3 bases are TGTGCCAGCAGCACTACTAGCTCCCGCCCCAATGAGCAGTTCTTC.

The V gene is TRBV12-3 or TRBV12-4, the J gene TRBJ2-3; 7 bases line up with TRBD2. V lost 6 bases and J lost 6; bases outside the gene matches: 6. The CDR3 length is 13 residues. CDR3 sequence (DNA): TGTGCCAGCAGCTGGGACTATTCGGATACGCAGTATTTT. Its translation is CASSWDYSDTQYF.

This clonotype was counted only a few times. CDR3 in DNA: TGTGCCAGCAGCCAAGAAGGGACAGGGACTAATTCACCCCTCCACTTT. This codes for CASSQEGTGTNSPLHF. This chain uses TRBV3-1 with TRBJ1-6; 9 bases are a match to TRBD1. The V gene end was trimmed by 0 bases and the J gene end by 6 bases; junction bases not matched to a gene: 3. This CDR3 has 16 amino acids. Germline-derived CDR1 and CDR2 are LGHDT and YNNKEL (reference sequence).

Many counts were recorded for this clonotype. The rearrangement uses TRBV4-1 and TRBJ1-5; D perhaps matches TRBD1 (6 bases). With 4 bases removed from V and 6 bases from J, the gap between germline ends came to 13 bases. The CDR3 extends over 14 amino acids. CDR1 is MGHRA and CDR2 is YSYEKL in the germline V gene. In DNA, the CDR3 is TGCGCCAGCAGCCTAATACAGGGTGGTCAGCCCCAGCATTTT. It codes for CASSLIQGGQPQHF.

The sample holds a few counts of this clonotype. V is TRBV5-1 and J is TRBJ2-4; TRBD1 matches 10 bases. The CDR3 totals 17 residues. Germline V CDR1 and CDR2: SGHRS, YFSETQ. Losses at the gene ends were 1 base for V and 1 base for J; bases not matched to a gene: 5. This CDR3 is CASSLPGTGVAKNIQYF. The CDR3 nucleotides read TGCGCCAGCAGCTTGCCCGGGACAGGGGTCGCCAAAAACATTCAGTACTTC.

The rearrangement joins TRBV20-1 to TRBJ1-1; D is uncertain. The germline V gene encodes CDR1 DFQATT and CDR2 SNEGSKA (reference sequence). This CDR3 has 11 amino acids. The DNA of the CDR3 is TGCAGCGTTCTTGAGTGGCCTGAAGCTTTCTTT. Translated: CSVLEWPEAFF.

There are a few counts of this clonotype. The chain employs TRBV7-6 and TRBJ1-2; possible D gene TRBD1, 6 bases. The CDR3 contains 15 residues. Germline CDR1 and CDR2: SGHVS and FNYEAQ. Trimming pared 5 bases from V and 6 bases from J, leaving 19 bases between. Here the CDR3 reads CASSPRETGLNGYTF. The CDR3 nucleotides read TGTGCCAGCAGCCCGAGAGAGACAGGATTAAATGGCTACACCTTC.

In its sample, this clonotype was seen many times. The chain employs TRBV5-6 and TRBJ1-2; D is unresolved. This CDR3 is built from 12 residues. The V gene's germline CDR1 is SGHDT and CDR2 YYEEEE. V shed 2 bases and J shed 5 bases, with 7 bases lying between them. The CDR3 DNA follows: TGTGCCAGCAGCTTAACCGTATATGGCTACACCTTC. Its protein is CASSLTVYGYTF.

This clonotype occurred many times. The chain carries TRBV24-1 and TRBJ1-6; D is perhaps TRBD1 (6 bases). V was trimmed by 12 bases and J by 7 bases, leaving 15 bases between them. The CDR3 has 13 residues. Germline V gene sequence: CDR1 KGHDR, CDR2 SFDVKD. The CDR3 sequence: CAVIQGGNSPLHF. The DNA for the CDR3 is TGTGCCGTCATACAGGGTGGAAATTCACCCCTCCACTTT.

This clonotype was counted many times. The chain recombines TRBV2 with TRBJ2-5; TRBD1 matches at 8 bases. From germline, CDR1 is SNHLY and CDR2 FYNNEI. The J segment lost 2 bases and the V segment lost 6 bases, leaving 2 bases of the junction unmatched. This CDR3 spans 13 amino acids. The DNA for the CDR3 is TGTGCCAGCAGCGGACAGGGTCAAGAGACCCAGTACTTC. This translates into CASSGQGQETQYF.

This clonotype was picked up many times. V usage is TRBV7-2 and J usage is TRBJ2-1; unclear D gene. V gave up 2 bases and J gave up 10 bases, with 9 bases separating them. Per germline, CDR1 SGHTA and CDR2 FQGNSA. The CDR3 covers 12 residues. CDR3 region: CASSLRFREQFF. In DNA, the CDR3 is TGTGCCAGCAGCTTACGATTTAGGGAGCAGTTCTTC.

This clonotype was observed a handful of times. This chain uses TRBV6-1 with TRBJ2-7; unclear D gene. This CDR3 comprises 13 residues. Germline lookup yields CDR1 MNHNS and CDR2 SASEGT. V shed 6 bases and J shed 2 bases, with 11 bases lying between them. CDR3: CASSVGRAYEQYV. CDR3 bases: TGTGCCAGCAGCGTTGGCCGAGCCTACGAGCAGTACGTC.

The chain uses TRBV7-8 and TRBJ1-1; 9 positions match TRBD1. With V trimmed by 4 bases and J by 10 bases, 10 bases remained unmatched. CDR1 is SGHVS and CDR2 is FQNEAQ in the germline V gene. The CDR3 is 14 amino acids. The CDR3 loop is CASSSPGTGLRAFF. The CDR3 bases are TGTGCCAGCAGCTCCCCCGGGACAGGGCTGCGAGCTTTCTTT.

This clonotype was found many times. The gene calls are TRBV5-6 and TRBJ2-3; no clear D gene. Germline V gene lookup returns CDR1 SGHDT and CDR2 YYEEEE. This CDR3 spans 14 amino acids. The germline V and J ends were trimmed by 0 bases and 2 bases, with 7 bases remaining between them. CDR3 DNA: TGTGCCAGCAGCTTGGATGCGAACACAGATACGCAGTATTTT. This gives the protein CASSLDANTDTQYF. The variable domain in full, with the rest retrieved from reference TRBV5-6 and TRBJ2-3, is DAGVTQSPTHLIKTRGQQVTLRCSPKSGHDTVSWYQQALGQGPQFIFQYYEEEERQRGNFPDRFSGHQFPNYSSELNVNALLLGDSALYLCASSLDANTDTQYFGPGTRLTVL.

This clonotype has just a few counts. The DNA for the CDR3 is TGTGCCAGCAGTGATCCCCTACTAGCGGGGAAAGAAAACATTCAGTACTTC. Encoded protein: CASSDPLLAGKENIQYF. The chain links TRBV6-2 or TRBV6-3 to TRBJ2-4, with TRBD2 matching over 10 bases. The CDR3 is 17 residues long. The junction had 12 bases not matched to a gene; V was cut back by 5 bases and J by 5 bases. The germline V gene has CDR1 MNHEY and CDR2 SVGEGT.

This chain links TRBV5-1 with TRBJ1-5, with D possibly matching TRBD1 (6 bases). CDR1 SGHRS and CDR2 YFSETQ come from the germline V gene. Trimming stripped 4 bases from V and 3 bases from J, with 11 bases between. The CDR3 runs to 14 residues. The CDR3 sequence is CASSQTGPNQPQHF. CDR3 nucleotides: TGCGCCAGCAGCCAAACAGGGCCCAATCAGCCCCAGCATTTT.

This clonotype occurred many times. The chain joins TRBV4-2 to TRBJ2-7; D uncertain. Trimming left V 4 bases short and J 2 bases short, with 15 bases between. This CDR3 is built from 15 residues. From germline, CDR1 is LGHNA and CDR2 YNFKEQ. DNA for the CDR3: TGTGCCAGCAGCCTGAATTCCGGTAAAGCCTACGAGCAGTACTTC. Its protein is CASSLNSGKAYEQYF.

The rearrangement joins TRBV29-1 to TRBJ2-3; the D gene is possibly TRBD2 (6 bases). Per the germline V gene, CDR1 is SQVTM and CDR2 is ANQGSEA. CDR3 size: 13 residues. The V end lost 0 bases, the J end lost 3 bases, and 7 bases lay between the germline ends. The DNA of the CDR3 is TGCAGCGTTGAAGAGGGGGGTACAGATACGCAGTATTTT. This gives the protein CSVEEGGTDTQYF.

This clonotype has a count of ten or more. The chain links TRBV6-2 or TRBV6-3 to TRBJ2-1; tentative D call: TRBD1 (5 bases). This CDR3 is built from 14 residues. Trimming removed 3 bases from V and 12 bases from J, with 18 bases in between. Germline CDR1 is MNHEY and CDR2 is SVGEGT. In nucleotides, the CDR3 is TGTGCCAGCAGTTATAGTATGGGAAGACAGTTGCAGTTCTTC. This translates into CASSYSMGRQLQFF.

This clonotype was detected a few times. The gene calls are TRBV4-2 and TRBJ1-1, with a possible D match to TRBD1 (5 bases). The CDR3 is made up of 13 amino acids. V gave up 0 bases and J gave up 11 bases, with 13 bases separating them. Germline V gene sequence: CDR1 LGHNA, CDR2 YNFKEQ. The CDR3 DNA reads as TGTGCCAGCAGCCAAGAGGTGGAGGGGTCGGCTTTCTTT. It yields the protein CASSQEVEGSAFF.

V gene TRBV6-2 or TRBV6-3 combines with J gene TRBJ2-3, with 7 bases lining up with TRBD2. The CDR3 runs 15 residues. CDR1 is MNHEY and CDR2 is SVGEGT in the germline V gene. The J segment lost 2 bases and the V segment lost 7 bases, leaving 9 bases of the junction unmatched. Written as DNA, the CDR3 is TGTGCCAGCACCCACGCGGGGAGGGACACAGATACGCAGTATTTT. It is translated as CASTHAGRDTDTQYF.

This rearrangement joins TRBV5-5 to TRBJ2-3; 7 nucleotides agree with TRBD1. This CDR3 has 13 residues. V lost 0 bases and J lost 8; bases outside the gene matches: 3. CDR1 and CDR2 (germline): SGHKS, YYEKEE (reference sequence). The CDR3 region is CASSLEGAITQYF. In nucleotides, the CDR3 is TGTGCCAGCAGCTTGGAGGGGGCTATTACGCAGTATTTT.